The clone carrying this T cell receptor (beta chain) is a singleton in its sample. As yet, its antigen is unknown. This sample stems from a study of siplizumab effects on memory and regulatory T cells. General study findings and limits: The mapping of alloreactive clones to unstimulated subsets covered only a minor fraction of them. Apparently key alloresponse contributors, naive T cells also seemed more diverse than memory cells.

The ends were cut back, 3 bases at V and 3 bases at J, with 12 bases in the middle. The CDR3 consists of 14 residues. Germline assignment: CDR1 SGHNT and CDR2 YYREEE (reference sequence). Repertoires were generated with immunoSEQ multiplex PCR, while TCRdb's copy carries only in-frame clones and drops some. The sample carries 90,000 to 120,000 clones, 93% recorded once. The clonotype was recovered from a human donor in good health. The sequenced material came from Tregs sorted from blood. The chain couples TRBV5-4 to TRBJ1-1; D ambiguous. The CDR3 coding sequence is TGTGCCAGCAGCTCGGGGAGGTGGGACACTGAAGCTTTCTTT. Residues: CASSSGRWDTEAFF.